These 30 T cell receptor beta chains came from one sample sequenced in a study of T-cell reconstitution after alpha-beta-depleted transplantation in children. Preparation of the TCRbeta library used unique molecular identifiers. MiXCR was run by TCRdb on the PCR reads, yielding one entry per CDR3 protein. The data hold just over 950,000 distinct CDR3 sequences, with about 31% observed a single time. Here the sequenced sample was PBMCs, mostly from graft donor cells, taken 360 days after TCRalphabeta/CD19-depleted stem cell transplant. All receptors derive from a boy younger than two who had a stem cell transplant for SCID, so the T cells may come from the graft donor.

The chain joins TRBV20-1 to TRBJ2-1; D is unclear. Per the germline V gene, CDR1 is DFQATT and CDR2 is SNEGSKA (reference sequence). This CDR3 has 13 amino acids. Trimming stripped 2 bases from V and 12 bases from J, with 17 bases between. The DNA for the CDR3 is TGCAGTGCTAGAAAGGGATCTAATGAGCGGCAGTTCTTC. Residues: CSARKGSNERQFF.

This clonotype occurred a few times. J is TRBJ2-1 and V is TRBV24-1; D is possibly TRBD1 (5 bases). V was trimmed by 3 bases and J by 8 bases, leaving 19 bases between them. In germline, CDR1 is KGHDR, CDR2 SFDVKD. The CDR3 totals 16 residues. The CDR3 DNA reads as TGTGCCACCAGTGATCCAGGACACTCTTATGGGGATGAGCAGTTCTTC. The encoded protein is CATSDPGHSYGDEQFF.

This clonotype came up a few times. This chain connects TRBV6-5 to TRBJ1-1, with unresolved D. This CDR3 has 13 amino acids. V was trimmed by 3 bases and J by 6 bases, leaving 11 bases between them. Germline V lookup: CDR1 MNHEY, CDR2 SVGAGI. The CDR3 sequence is CASSYRSAAEAFF. The CDR3 DNA reads TGTGCCAGCAGTTATCGGTCAGCGGCTGAAGCTTTCTTT.

The chain is built from TRBV6-2 or TRBV6-3 and TRBJ2-2; unclear D gene. Per the germline V gene, CDR1 is MNHEY and CDR2 is SVGEGT. CDR3 length: 15 amino acids. V shed 6 bases and J shed 1 base, with 12 bases lying between them. This CDR3 reads CASRLIGRNTGELFF. The CDR3 DNA reads as TGTGCCAGCAGACTTATTGGTAGGAACACCGGGGAGCTGTTTTTT.

The DNA of the CDR3 is TGCAGTGCTACCAAGACTAACACAGAAATATACTACGAGCAGTACTTC. This translates into CSATKTNTEIYYEQYF. The rearrangement joins TRBV20-1 to TRBJ2-7, with D possibly being TRBD2 (5 bases). There are 16 residues in the CDR3. Germline CDR1 and CDR2: DFQATT and SNEGSKA (reference sequence). The ends were cut back, 4 bases at V and 3 bases at J, with 22 bases in the middle.

In DNA, the CDR3 is TGTGCCAGCAGTTCAGACAACAGGGCTTGGTCGGTATACGAGCAGTACTTC. Its protein is CASSSDNRAWSVYEQYF. The chain joins TRBV27 to TRBJ2-7; D might be TRBD1 (6 bases). Trimming took off 4 bases at V and 4 bases at J, with 23 bases between the two ends. CDR1 MNHEY and CDR2 SMNVEV come from the germline V gene (reference sequence). This CDR3 comprises 17 residues.

The V call is TRBV12-3 or TRBV12-4, the J call TRBJ1-5; 9 bases match TRBD1. The CDR3 spans 15 residues. After removal of 8 bases from V and 3 bases from J, the junction contained 8 bases not matched to a gene. The CDR3 region is CASSPGQGINQPQHF. As DNA, the CDR3 is TGTGCCAGCTCCCCCGGACAGGGGATCAATCAGCCCCAGCATTTT.

The gene calls are TRBV12-3 or TRBV12-4 and TRBJ2-6; a possible D gene is TRBD1 (5 bases). V was cut by 6 bases and J by 1 base, with 13 bases left in between. The CDR3 loop spans 16 amino acids. The CDR3 DNA sequence: TGTGCCAGCAGGCCCACAGGTATTTCTGGGGCCAACGTCCTGACTTTC. Its translation: CASRPTGISGANVLTF.

This clonotype was observed once. CDR3 bases: TGTGCCAGCAGCGTAGTGGGAGTAGCTGGGAATGAGCAGTTCTTC. This gives the protein CASSVVGVAGNEQFF. This chain uses TRBV9 with TRBJ2-1, with D possibly matching TRBD2 (5 bases). The CDR3 sequence is 15 residues long. Trimming shortened V by 0 bases and J by 7 bases, and 14 bases separated the two germline ends. From germline, CDR1 is SGDLS and CDR2 YYNGEE.

V is TRBV5-1 and J is TRBJ2-7, with a possible D match to TRBD1 (6 bases). The germline V gene has CDR1 SGHRS and CDR2 YFSETQ. CDR3 size: 14 residues. V was cut by 4 bases and J by 6 bases, with 17 bases left in between. CDR3 coding DNA: TGCGCCAGCAGCACCACCCCACAGGGAGTCGAGCAGTACTTC. This encodes CASSTTPQGVEQYF. The full variable domain, rest sourced from reference TRBV5-1 and TRBJ2-7, is KAGVTQTPRYLIKTRGQQVTLSCSPISGHRSVSWYQQTPGQGLQFLFEYFSETQRNKGNFPGRFSGRQFSNSRSEMNVSTLELGDSALYLCASSTTPQGVEQYFGPGTRLTVT.

The V call is TRBV2, the J call TRBJ2-1; 9 bases are a match to TRBD1. Germline V CDR1 and CDR2: SNHLY, FYNNEI. V shed 10 bases and J 5 bases; nucleotides not matched to a gene: 12. The CDR3 totals 15 residues. CDR3 residues: CAIPGQGSRNNEQFF. Here the CDR3 DNA reads TGTGCCATCCCGGGACAGGGATCTAGGAACAATGAGCAGTTCTTC. The entire variable domain, with the rest obtained from reference TRBV2 and TRBJ2-1, is as follows: EPEVTQTPSHQVTQMGQEVILRCVPISNHLYFYWYRQILGQKVEFLVSFYNNEISEKSEIFDDQFSVERPDGSNFTLKIRSTKLEDSAMYFCAIPGQGSRNNEQFFGPGTRLTVL.

A few counts support this clonotype. The rearrangement links TRBV29-1 to TRBJ2-3, with D possibly called TRBD1 or TRBD2 (6 bases each). CDR3 length: 14 residues. V lost 6 bases to trimming and J lost 1 base, with 14 bases between them. The germline V gene has CDR1 SQVTM and CDR2 ANQGSEA. CDR3: CSVTGASRTDTQYF. The CDR3 DNA sequence: TGCAGCGTCACGGGGGCCTCACGCACAGATACGCAGTATTTT.

This chain uses TRBV7-2 with TRBJ2-1; the match to TRBD1 covers 8 bases. The CDR3 length is 15 residues. Trimming removed 5 bases from V and 4 bases from J; junction bases left unmatched: 7. Germline V gene sequence: CDR1 SGHTA, CDR2 FQGNSA. For the CDR3, the DNA is TGTGCCAGCAGCCTGGACAGGGACAGTTACAATGAGCAGTTCTTC. As protein: CASSLDRDSYNEQFF.

The rearrangement links TRBV20-1 to TRBJ2-5; possibly TRBD2 for D (6 bases). Germline V gives CDR1 DFQATT, CDR2 SNEGSKA (reference sequence). This CDR3 spans 15 amino acids. V dropped 6 bases and J dropped 1 base, with 18 bases sitting between them. The CDR3 loop reads CSARGVGLSQETQYF. The CDR3 coding sequence is TGCAGTGCCCGGGGAGTGGGACTGAGCCAAGAGACCCAGTACTTC.

This clonotype has a handful of counts. This rearrangement joins TRBV4-1 to TRBJ1-2; perhaps TRBD1 as D (5 bases). The germline CDR1 and CDR2 sequences are MGHRA and YSYEKL. Trimming pared 4 bases from V and 7 bases from J, leaving 13 bases between. The length of the CDR3 is 13 residues. The CDR3 region has the DNA TGCGCCAGCAGCCCCGCAGGGAGATTTGGCTACACCTTC. Its translation is CASSPAGRFGYTF.

V usage is TRBV5-1 and J usage is TRBJ2-5, with 11 bases matching TRBD2. Germline V gene lookup returns CDR1 SGHRS and CDR2 YFSETQ. V shed 4 bases and J 4 bases; nucleotides not matched to a gene: 9. The CDR3 has 16 residues. The CDR3 loop is CASSETGLAVIETQYF. The DNA for the CDR3 is TGCGCCAGCAGCGAAACGGGACTAGCGGTAATAGAGACCCAGTACTTC.

The gene calls are TRBV3-1 and TRBJ1-1; D uncertain. The length of the CDR3 is 14 residues. Trimming left V 8 bases short and J 4 bases short, with 17 bases between. The germline V gene encodes CDR1 LGHDT and CDR2 YNNKEL (reference sequence). This chain's CDR3 is CASSNLPEGTEAFF. The CDR3 DNA follows: TGTGCCAGCTCGAATCTCCCGGAGGGCACTGAAGCTTTCTTT.

V usage is TRBV19 and J usage is TRBJ2-1; tentatively, D is TRBD2 (5 bases). This CDR3 region has 17 residues. Trimming took off 5 bases at V and 0 bases at J, with 17 bases between the two ends. Germline V gives CDR1 LNHDA, CDR2 SQIVND (reference sequence). The CDR3 loop reads CASSPLPGSSSYNEQFF. CDR3 in DNA: TGTGCCAGTAGTCCGCTCCCGGGGTCCAGCTCCTACAATGAGCAGTTCTTC.

This chain uses TRBV7-2 with TRBJ1-2; D remains ambiguous. This CDR3 is built from 16 residues. Germline values: CDR1 SGHTA, CDR2 FQGNSA. V lost 1 base and J lost 3, with 15 bases in between. CDR3 region: CASSLVEIQKDYGYTF. The CDR3 nucleotides read TGTGCCAGCAGCTTAGTCGAAATCCAGAAAGACTATGGCTACACCTTC.

The genes are TRBV6-4 and TRBJ2-7; no definite D call. Trimming stripped 8 bases from V and 3 bases from J, with 20 bases between. CDR3 length equals 15 residues. CDR1 is MRHNA and CDR2 is SNTAGT in the germline V gene. The CDR3 protein is CASRLDLNGFYEQYF. The CDR3 DNA reads TGTGCCAGCCGGCTTGACTTAAATGGGTTCTACGAGCAGTACTTC.

V and J are TRBV6-5 and TRBJ1-1; tentative D call: TRBD1 (5 bases). The CDR3 has 15 amino acids. V was trimmed by 1 base and J by 3 bases, leaving 12 bases between them. Looked up from germline, CDR1 is MNHEY and CDR2 is SVGAGI. As DNA, the CDR3 is TGTGCCAGCAGTTACTTGGTAGGGGCTCACACTGAAGCTTTCTTT. It specifies CASSYLVGAHTEAFF.

The rearrangement uses TRBV5-5 and TRBJ2-1, with 10 bases matching TRBD1. V was pared by 5 bases and J by 6 bases, with 8 bases of the junction left unmatched. This CDR3 spans 15 amino acids. Germline assignment: CDR1 SGHKS and CDR2 YYEKEE (reference sequence). CDR3 amino acids: CASSLHRTGGNEQFF. The CDR3 DNA reads TGTGCCAGCAGTCTTCACCGGACAGGGGGCAATGAGCAGTTCTTC. Using reference TRBV5-5 and TRBJ2-1 for the parts outside the CDR3, the full variable domain is DAGVTQSPTHLIKTRGQQVTLRCSPISGHKSVSWYQQVLGQGPQFIFQYYEKEERGRGNFPDRFSARQFPNYSSELNVNALLLGDSALYLCASSLHRTGGNEQFFGPGTRLTVL.

This clonotype was recorded a few times. The chain employs TRBV12-3 or TRBV12-4 and TRBJ2-7, with 13 bases fitting TRBD2. V lost 5 bases, J lost 3 bases, and 7 bases stayed unmatched. The CDR3 totals 16 residues. The CDR3: CASSPATSGGSYEQYF. The CDR3 DNA reads TGTGCCAGCAGTCCCGCGACTAGCGGGGGGAGCTACGAGCAGTACTTC.

Regarding this clonotype: This CDR3 fails to terminate in the conserved phenylalanine or tryptophan, so it likely reflects a read error. The chain employs TRBV18 and TRBJ2-5, with D perhaps matching TRBD1 (5 bases). This CDR3 contains 16 residues. CDR1 and CDR2 (germline): KGHSH, LQKENI. Trimming left V 2 bases short and J 4 bases short, with 17 bases between. The CDR3 here is CASSPRGAGPPETQYC. The CDR3, as DNA: TGTGCCAGCTCACCAAGGGGCGCAGGGCCCCCAGAGACCCAGTACTGC.

The chain is built from TRBV10-3 and TRBJ2-6; 7 nucleotides line up with TRBD1. Germline CDR1 ENHRY, CDR2 SYGVKD. V shed 7 bases and J 2 bases; nucleotides not matched to a gene: 8. This CDR3 is built from 16 residues. CDR3 in DNA: TGTGCCATCAAAGGGCAGGGGGACACTGGGGCCAACGTCCTGACTTTC. Encoded protein: CAIKGQGDTGANVLTF.

V usage is TRBV18 and J usage is TRBJ1-1; 7 positions agree with TRBD1. V was clipped by 3 bases and J by 1 base; unmatched bases: 8. The CDR3 spans 16 residues. CDR1 KGHSH and CDR2 LQKENI come from the germline V gene. CDR3 DNA sequence: TGTGCCAGCTCACCGACCGACAGGGTGACGAACACTGAAGCTTTCTTT. Protein: CASSPTDRVTNTEAFF.

The rearrangement joins TRBV3-1 to TRBJ2-1; D perhaps matches TRBD2 (5 bases). Germline-derived CDR1 and CDR2 are LGHDT and YNNKEL (reference sequence). The CDR3 loop spans 14 amino acids. Trimming removed 1 base at V and 10 bases at J, with 14 bases between. For the CDR3, the DNA is TGTGCCAGCAGCCAAGCCCCACCCTCTAGCGAGCAGTTCTTC. This translates into CASSQAPPSSEQFF.

There are a few counts of this clonotype. This chain joins TRBV29-1 and TRBJ1-2, with D unclear. CDR1 and CDR2 from the germline V gene are SQVTM and ANQGSEA. The CDR3 extends over 12 amino acids. The V end was cut by 4 bases, the J end by 8 bases, with 14 bases between. CDR3 DNA: TGCAGCGTTGTGGTCGGTACCCTGGGCTACACCTTC. Protein sequence: CSVVVGTLGYTF.

V is TRBV2 and J is TRBJ2-2, with 7 bases aligning to TRBD1. Germline V CDR1 and CDR2: SNHLY, FYNNEI. This CDR3 comprises 16 residues. V was pared by 4 bases and J by 1 base, with 6 bases of the junction left unmatched. As DNA, the CDR3 is TGTGCCAGCAGTGTTAGAGGGGGCAAGAACACCGGGGAGCTGTTTTTT. This translates into CASSVRGGKNTGELFF.

The J gene is TRBJ2-1, the V gene TRBV6-5; maybe TRBD2 (6 bases). Looked up from germline, CDR1 is MNHEY and CDR2 is SVGAGI. The CDR3 consists of 15 residues. V was pared by 0 bases and J by 9 bases, with 15 bases between. The CDR3 sequence: CASSYSGLPGSEQFF. The CDR3 DNA reads as TGTGCCAGCAGTTACTCGGGGCTCCCCGGGAGTGAGCAGTTCTTC.